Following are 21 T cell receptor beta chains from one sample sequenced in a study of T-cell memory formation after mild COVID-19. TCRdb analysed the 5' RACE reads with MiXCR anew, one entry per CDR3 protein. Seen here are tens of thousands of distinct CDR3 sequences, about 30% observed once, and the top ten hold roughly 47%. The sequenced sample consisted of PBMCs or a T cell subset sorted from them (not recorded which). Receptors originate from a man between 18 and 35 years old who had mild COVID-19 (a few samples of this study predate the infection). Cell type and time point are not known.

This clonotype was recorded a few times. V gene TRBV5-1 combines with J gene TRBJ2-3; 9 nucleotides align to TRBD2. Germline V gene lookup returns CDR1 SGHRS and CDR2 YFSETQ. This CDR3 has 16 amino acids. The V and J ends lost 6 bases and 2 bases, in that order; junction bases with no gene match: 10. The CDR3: CASILRGGGATDTQYF. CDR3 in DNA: TGCGCCAGCATCCTCCGGGGCGGGGGGGCCACAGATACGCAGTATTTT.

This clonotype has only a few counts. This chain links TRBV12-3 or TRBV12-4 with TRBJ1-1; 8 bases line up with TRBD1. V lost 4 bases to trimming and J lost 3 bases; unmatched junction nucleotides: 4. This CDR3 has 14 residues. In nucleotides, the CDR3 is TGTGCCAGCAGTTCGGGACAGGTACACACTGAAGCTTTCTTT. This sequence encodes CASSSGQVHTEAFF.

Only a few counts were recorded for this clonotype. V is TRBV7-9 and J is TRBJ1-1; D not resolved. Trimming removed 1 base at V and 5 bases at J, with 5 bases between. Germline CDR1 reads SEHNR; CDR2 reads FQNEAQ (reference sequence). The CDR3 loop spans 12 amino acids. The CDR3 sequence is CASSLDGTEAFF. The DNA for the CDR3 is TGTGCCAGCAGCTTAGATGGGACTGAAGCTTTCTTT.

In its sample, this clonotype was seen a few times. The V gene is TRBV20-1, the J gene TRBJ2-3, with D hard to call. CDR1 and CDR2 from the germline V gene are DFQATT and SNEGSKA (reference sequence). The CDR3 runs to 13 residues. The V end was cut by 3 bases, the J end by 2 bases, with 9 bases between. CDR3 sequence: CSASELFTDTQYF. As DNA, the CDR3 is TGCAGTGCTAGTGAGCTCTTCACAGATACGCAGTATTTT.

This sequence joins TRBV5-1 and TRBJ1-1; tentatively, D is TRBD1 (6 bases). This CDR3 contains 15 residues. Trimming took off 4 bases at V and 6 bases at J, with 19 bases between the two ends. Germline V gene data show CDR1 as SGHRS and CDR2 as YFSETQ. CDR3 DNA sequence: TGCGCCAGCAGCGGGAACAGGGTGGGGGCCCCTGAAGCTTTCTTT. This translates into CASSGNRVGAPEAFF.

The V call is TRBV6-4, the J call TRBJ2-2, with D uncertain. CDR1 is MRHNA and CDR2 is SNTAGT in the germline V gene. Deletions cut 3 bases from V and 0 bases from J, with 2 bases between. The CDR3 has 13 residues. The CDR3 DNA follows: TGTGCCAGCAGTGATCCGAACACCGGGGAGCTGTTTTTT. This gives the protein CASSDPNTGELFF.

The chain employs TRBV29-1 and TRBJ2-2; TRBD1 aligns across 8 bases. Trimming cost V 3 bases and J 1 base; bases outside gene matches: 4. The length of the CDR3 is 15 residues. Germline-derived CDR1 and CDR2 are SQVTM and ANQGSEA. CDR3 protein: CSVDLGQGNTGELFF. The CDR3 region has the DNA TGCAGCGTTGACCTCGGACAGGGGAACACCGGGGAGCTGTTTTTT.

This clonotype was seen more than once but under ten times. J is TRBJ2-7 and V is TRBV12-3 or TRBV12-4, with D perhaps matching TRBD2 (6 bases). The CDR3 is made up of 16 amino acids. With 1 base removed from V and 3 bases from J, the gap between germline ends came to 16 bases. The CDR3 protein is CASSLGDRDSFYEQYF. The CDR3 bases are TGTGCCAGCAGTTTAGGGGACCGGGACTCCTTCTACGAGCAGTACTTC.

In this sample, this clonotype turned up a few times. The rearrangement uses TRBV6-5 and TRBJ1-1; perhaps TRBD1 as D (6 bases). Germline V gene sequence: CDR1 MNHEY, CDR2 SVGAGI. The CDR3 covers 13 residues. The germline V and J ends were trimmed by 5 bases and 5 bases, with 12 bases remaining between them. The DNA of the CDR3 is TGTGCCAGCAGTCTTCAGGGGAGGACTGAAGCTTTCTTT. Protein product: CASSLQGRTEAFF.

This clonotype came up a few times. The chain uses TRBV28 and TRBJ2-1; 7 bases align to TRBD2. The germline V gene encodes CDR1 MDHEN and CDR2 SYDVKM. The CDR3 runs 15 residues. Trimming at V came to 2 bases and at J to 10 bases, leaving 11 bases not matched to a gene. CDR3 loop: CASSLVTGRAQEQFF. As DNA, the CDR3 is TGTGCCAGCAGTTTAGTAACGGGGAGGGCGCAGGAGCAGTTCTTC.

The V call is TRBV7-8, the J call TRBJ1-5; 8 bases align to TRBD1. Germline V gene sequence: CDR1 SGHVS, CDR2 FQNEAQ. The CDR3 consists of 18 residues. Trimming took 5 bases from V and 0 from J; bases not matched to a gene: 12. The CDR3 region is CASSHGQGEAYSNQPQHF. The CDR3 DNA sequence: TGTGCCAGCAGCCACGGACAGGGTGAGGCCTATAGCAATCAGCCCCAGCATTTT. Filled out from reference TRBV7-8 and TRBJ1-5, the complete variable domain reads GAGVSQSPRYKVAKRGQDVALRCDPISGHVSLFWYQQALGQGPEFLTYFQNEAQLDKSGLPSDRFFAERPEGSVSTLKIQRTQQEDSAVYLCASSHGQGEAYSNQPQHFGDGTRLSIL.

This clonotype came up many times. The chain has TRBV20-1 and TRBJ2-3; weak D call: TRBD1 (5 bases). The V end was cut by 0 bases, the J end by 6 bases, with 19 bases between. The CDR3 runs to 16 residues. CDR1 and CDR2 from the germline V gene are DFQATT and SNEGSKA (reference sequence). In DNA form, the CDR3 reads TGCAGTGCTAGAGATCAGGCAGGGTTGGAAGTGGATACGCAGTATTTT. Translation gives CSARDQAGLEVDTQYF.

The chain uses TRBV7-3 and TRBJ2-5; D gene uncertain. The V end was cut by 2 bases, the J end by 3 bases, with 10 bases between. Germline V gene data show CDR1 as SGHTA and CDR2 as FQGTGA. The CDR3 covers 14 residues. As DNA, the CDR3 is TGTGCCAGCAGCTTATTGGGTTGGAAAGAGACCCAGTACTTC. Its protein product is CASSLLGWKETQYF.

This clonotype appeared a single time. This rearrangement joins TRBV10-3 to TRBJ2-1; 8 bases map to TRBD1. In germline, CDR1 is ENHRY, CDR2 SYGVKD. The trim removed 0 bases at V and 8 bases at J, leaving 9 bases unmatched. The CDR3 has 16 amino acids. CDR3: CAISESSSGQGHEQFF. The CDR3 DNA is TGTGCCATCAGTGAGTCCTCCTCCGGACAGGGCCATGAGCAGTTCTTC.

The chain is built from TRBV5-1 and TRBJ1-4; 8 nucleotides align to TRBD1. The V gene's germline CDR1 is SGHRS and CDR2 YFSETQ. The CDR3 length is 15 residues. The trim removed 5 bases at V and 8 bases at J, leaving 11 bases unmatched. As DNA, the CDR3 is TGCGCCAGCAGACCTCTTTCAGGGGGCTGGGAAAAACTGTTTTTT. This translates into CASRPLSGGWEKLFF.

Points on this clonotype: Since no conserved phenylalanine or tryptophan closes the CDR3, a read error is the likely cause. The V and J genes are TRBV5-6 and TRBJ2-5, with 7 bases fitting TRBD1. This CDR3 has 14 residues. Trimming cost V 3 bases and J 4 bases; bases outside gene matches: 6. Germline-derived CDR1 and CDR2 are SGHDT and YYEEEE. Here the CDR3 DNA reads TGTGCCAGCAGCTGGGCGACAGGGCGAGAGACCCAGTACTTA. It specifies CASSWATGRETQYL.

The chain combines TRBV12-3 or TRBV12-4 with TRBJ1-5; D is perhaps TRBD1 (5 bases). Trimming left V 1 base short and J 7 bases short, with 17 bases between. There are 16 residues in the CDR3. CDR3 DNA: TGTGCCAGCAGTTTAGGGCTCAGGGTATTTGGACAGCCCCAGCATTTT. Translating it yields CASSLGLRVFGQPQHF.

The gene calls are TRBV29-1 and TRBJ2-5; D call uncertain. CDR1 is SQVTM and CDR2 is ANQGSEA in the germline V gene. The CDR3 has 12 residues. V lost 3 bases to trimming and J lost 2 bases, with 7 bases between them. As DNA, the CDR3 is TGCAGCGTTGAGGCAGAGCAAGAGACCCAGTACTTC. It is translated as CSVEAEQETQYF.

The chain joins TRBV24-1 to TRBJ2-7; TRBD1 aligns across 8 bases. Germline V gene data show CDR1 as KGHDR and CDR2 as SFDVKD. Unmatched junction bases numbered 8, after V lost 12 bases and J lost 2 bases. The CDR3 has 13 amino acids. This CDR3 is CASSGTGAYEQYV. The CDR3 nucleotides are TGTGCCTCCTCCGGGACAGGCGCCTACGAGCAGTACGTC.

The CDR3 nucleotides read TGCAGTGCTAGCGTATTGGGGGCGATGGGTTCACCCCTCCACTTT. Protein product: CSASVLGAMGSPLHF. The chain is built from TRBV20-1 and TRBJ1-6; a possible D gene is TRBD1 (6 bases). Trimming shortened V by 3 bases and J by 9 bases, and 18 bases separated the two germline ends. The germline CDR1 and CDR2 sequences are DFQATT and SNEGSKA (reference sequence). The CDR3 runs to 15 residues.

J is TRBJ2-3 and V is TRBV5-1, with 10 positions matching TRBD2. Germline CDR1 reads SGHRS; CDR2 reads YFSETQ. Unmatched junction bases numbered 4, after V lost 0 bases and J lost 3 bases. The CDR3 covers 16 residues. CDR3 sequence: CASSLAGLAVTDTQYF. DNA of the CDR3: TGCGCCAGCAGCTTGGCCGGACTAGCGGTGACAGATACGCAGTATTTT.